This T cell receptor (beta chain) was found in a study of T cells in localized non-small cell lung cancer. CDR1 is MDHEN, CDR2 SYDVKM, per germline. The CDR3 length is 14 residues. V was cut by 2 bases and J by 4 bases, with 8 bases left in between. Data came from immunoSEQ multiplex PCR; TCRdb stores just in-frame clones and leaves some out. The top ten clones hold less than 25% of a sample with tens of thousands of clones, roughly 90% of them seen once. Sequencing used peripheral blood, obtained before any cancer treatment. The rearrangement uses TRBV28 and TRBJ1-4; D gene unclear. The source of this sequence is a man aged 35 to 70 with stage I squamous cell lung carcinoma. The CDR3 loop is CASSLTQDNEKLFF. Here the CDR3 DNA reads TGTGCCAGCAGTTTAACTCAGGATAATGAAAAACTGTTTTTT.